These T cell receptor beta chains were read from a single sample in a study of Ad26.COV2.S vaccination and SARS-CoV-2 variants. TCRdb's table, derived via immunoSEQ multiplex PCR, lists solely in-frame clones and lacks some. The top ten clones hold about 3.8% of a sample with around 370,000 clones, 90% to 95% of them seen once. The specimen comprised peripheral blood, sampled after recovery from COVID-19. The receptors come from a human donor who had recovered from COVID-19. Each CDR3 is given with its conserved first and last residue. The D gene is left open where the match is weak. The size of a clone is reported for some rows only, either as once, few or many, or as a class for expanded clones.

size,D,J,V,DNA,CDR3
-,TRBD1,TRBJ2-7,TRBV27,TGTGCCAGCAGCCGCCCCGGGACAGGATCCTACGAGCAGTACTTC,CASSRPGTGSYEQYF
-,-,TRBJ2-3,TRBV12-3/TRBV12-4,TGTGCCAGCAGTGTCACAGATACGCAGTATTTT,CASSVTDTQYF
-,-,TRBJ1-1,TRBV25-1,TGTGCCAGCAGAGGAGGGCACACTGAAGCTTTCTTT,CASRGGHTEAFF
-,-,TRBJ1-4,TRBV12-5,TGTGCTAGTGGCGGAGGGGTGGAAAAACTGTTTTTT,CASGGGVEKLFF
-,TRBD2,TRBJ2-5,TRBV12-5,TGTGCTAGTGGCTCAAGCGGGGGGGCACAAGAGACCCAGTACTTC,CASGSSGGAQETQYF
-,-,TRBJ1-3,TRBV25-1,TGTGCCAGCAGCCTCAGGGTAGCTGGAAACACCATATATTTT,CASSLRVAGNTIYF
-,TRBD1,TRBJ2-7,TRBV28,TGTGCCAGCAGCCCCCCGGGACAGGGGTCCTACGAGCAGTACTTC,CASSPPGQGSYEQYF
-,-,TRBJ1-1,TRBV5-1,TGCGCCAGCAGCTATGATGGCGACACTGAAGCTTTCTTT,CASSYDGDTEAFF
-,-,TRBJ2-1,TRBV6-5,TGTGCCAGCAGCCCAGGGGTCGGTGAGCAGTTCTTC,CASSPGVGEQFF
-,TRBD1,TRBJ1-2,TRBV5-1,TGCGCCAGCAGGGGAACAGGGGTTGATGGCTACACCTTC,CASRGTGVDGYTF
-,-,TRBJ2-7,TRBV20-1,TGCAGTGCTAGTTCCCTCAATAGAGGCGGCTACGAGCAGTACTTC,CSASSLNRGGYEQYF
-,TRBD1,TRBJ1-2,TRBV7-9,TGTGCCAGCAGCTCGGGACAGGGGGGGATTAGTGGCTACACCTTC,CASSSGQGGISGYTF
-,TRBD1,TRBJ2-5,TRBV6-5,TGTGCCAGCAGTTACTCTCGGACAGGGGGAGAGACCCAGTACTTC,CASSYSRTGGETQYF
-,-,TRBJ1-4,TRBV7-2,TGTGCCAGCAGCTTGGGGTTTAAAAAACTGTTTTTT,CASSLGFKKLFF
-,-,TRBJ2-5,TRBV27,TGTGCCAGCAGTTATTCTAGCGCCTATGAGACCCAGTACTTC,CASSYSSAYETQYF
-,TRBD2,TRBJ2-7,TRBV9,TGTGCCAGCAGCCCTAGCGGGGGGGCAGGGGAGCAGTACTTC,CASSPSGGAGEQYF
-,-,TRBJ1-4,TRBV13,TGTGCCAGCAGCACCGGGACGGTGAATGAAAAACTGTTTTTT,CASSTGTVNEKLFF
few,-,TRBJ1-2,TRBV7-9,TGTGCCAGCAGCAGTACAGTATTGGTATTCCGAGGCTACACCTTC,CASSSTVLVFRGYTF
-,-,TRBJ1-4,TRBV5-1,TGCGCCAGCAGTCGCGGGCAGGCCGGACCCACAACTAATGAAAAACTGTTTTTT,CASSRGQAGPTTNEKLFF
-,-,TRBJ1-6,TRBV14,TGTGCCAGCAGCCCTACCCCCCTACAGGGCTCCTATAATTCACCCCTCCACTTT,CASSPTPLQGSYNSPLHF
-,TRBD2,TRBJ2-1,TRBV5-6,TGTGCCAGCAGCTTGGTGGGACTAGCGGGGGGCACCGAGCAGTTCTTC,CASSLVGLAGGTEQFF
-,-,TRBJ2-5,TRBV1,TGCACCACCCATCGTGGGGGGCCCCAAGAGACCCAGTACTTC,CTTHRGGPQETQYF
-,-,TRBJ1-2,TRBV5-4,TGTGCCAGCAGCTTGAACAGCTATGGCTACACCTTC,CASSLNSYGYTF
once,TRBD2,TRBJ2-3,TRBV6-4,TGTGCCAGCTCCCTAGCGGGGGGCGTGGCAGATACGCAGTATTTT,CASSLAGGVADTQYF
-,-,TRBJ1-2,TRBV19,TGTGCCAGTAGTTCCGGGGTTGGCTACACCTTC,CASSSGVGYTF
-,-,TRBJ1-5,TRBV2,TGTGCCAGCAGCGGCGGGACGGCCTATCAGCCCCAGCATTTT,CASSGGTAYQPQHF
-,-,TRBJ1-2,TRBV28,TGTGCCAGCAGTTTTCGTGATGGGAGAGGCTACACCTTC,CASSFRDGRGYTF
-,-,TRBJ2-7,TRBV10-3,TGTGCCATCAGTCCCCCGGGGGATTACTACGAGCAGTACTTC,CAISPPGDYYEQYF
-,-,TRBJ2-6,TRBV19,TGTGCCAGTAGTGCCCCCAGCTCTGGGGCCAACGTCCTGACTTTC,CASSAPSSGANVLTF
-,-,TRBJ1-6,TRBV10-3,TGTGCCATCAGTGGCCGGGACCCCCAGACTTCACCCCTCCACTTT,CAISGRDPQTSPLHF
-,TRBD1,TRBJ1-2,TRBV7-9,TGTGCCAGCAGCCAGGGACAGGTCTATGGCTACACCTTC,CASSQGQVYGYTF
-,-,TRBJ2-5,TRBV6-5,TGTGCCAGCAGTTACGGGCAGGTGCAAGAGACCCAGTACTTC,CASSYGQVQETQYF
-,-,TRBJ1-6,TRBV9,TGTGCCAGCAGCGCCGGAGGGGGGCTACCCCTCCACTTT,CASSAGGGLPLHF
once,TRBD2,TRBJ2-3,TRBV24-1,TGTGCCACCAGTGATGGGACTAGCGCAGATACGCAGTATTTT,CATSDGTSADTQYF
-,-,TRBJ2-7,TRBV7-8,TGTGCCAGCAGCTTAGTCTTGTCCTTCGAGTTCGTGCAGTACTTC,CASSLVLSFEFVQYF
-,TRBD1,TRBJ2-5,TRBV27,TGTGCCAGCAGTTTTATTCCCGGACAGGGGGAGACCCAGTACTTC,CASSFIPGQGETQYF
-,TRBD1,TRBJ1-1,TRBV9,TGTGCCAGCAGCGTGACGGACAGGGCGACTGAAGCTTTCTTT,CASSVTDRATEAFF
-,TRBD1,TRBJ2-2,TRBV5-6,TGTGCCAGCAGCCCACGGACAGGGAACACCGGGGAGCTGTTTTTT,CASSPRTGNTGELFF
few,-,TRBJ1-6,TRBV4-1,TGCGCCAGCAGCCAAGATGGGAGGGCACCCCTCCACTTT,CASSQDGRAPLHF
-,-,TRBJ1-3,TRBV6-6,TGTGCCAGCAGCTCTTTGGGGGCGGCAGAAAACACCATATATTTT,CASSSLGAAENTIYF
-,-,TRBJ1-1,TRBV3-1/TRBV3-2,TGTGCCAGCAGCCCCCTGGGCACTGAAGCTTTCTTT,CASSPLGTEAFF
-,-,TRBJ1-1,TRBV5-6,TGTGCCAGCAGCTTACCTACGGACACTGAAGCTTTCTTT,CASSLPTDTEAFF
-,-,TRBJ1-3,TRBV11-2,TGTGCCAGCAGCTCGAACTCGATCGGAAACACCATATATTTT,CASSSNSIGNTIYF
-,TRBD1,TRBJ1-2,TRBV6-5,TGTGCCAGCAGCGCCAGTTGGGGACAGGGTACTGGCTACACCTTC,CASSASWGQGTGYTF
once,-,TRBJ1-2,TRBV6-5,TGTGCCAGCAGTTACTCGAGCAGGCCGGGTGGCTACACCTTC,CASSYSSRPGGYTF
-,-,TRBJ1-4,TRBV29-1,TGCAGCGCCATTCTGGGGGTAGGGGAAAAACTGTTTTTT,CSAILGVGEKLFF
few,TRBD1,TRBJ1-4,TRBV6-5,TGTGCCAGCAGACGTGCGGACAGGAAGAATGAAAAACTGTTTTTT,CASRRADRKNEKLFF
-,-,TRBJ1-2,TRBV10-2,TGCGCCAGCAGTGACTTTTCAGGGTCGGGCTACACCTTC,CASSDFSGSGYTF
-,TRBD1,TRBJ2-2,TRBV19,TGTGCCAGTAGTAGGACAGGGGAAACCGGGGAGCTGTTTTTT,CASSRTGETGELFF
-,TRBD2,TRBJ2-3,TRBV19,TGTGCCAGTAGTATGTTTTCTAGCGGGGGGAGCACAGATACGCAGTATTTT,CASSMFSSGGSTDTQYF
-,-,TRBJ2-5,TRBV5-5,TGTGCCAGCAGCCCCGTAGGGGCCCAAGAGACCCAGTACTTC,CASSPVGAQETQYF
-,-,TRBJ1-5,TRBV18,TGTGCCAGCTCACCACCGGGACAAAAGGATCAGCCCCAGCATTTT,CASSPPGQKDQPQHF
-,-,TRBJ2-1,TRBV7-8,TGTGCCAGCAGCTTGACAGATTACAATGAGCAGTTCTTC,CASSLTDYNEQFF
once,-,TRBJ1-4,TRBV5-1,TGCGCCAGCAGCTTGGCCGGCCAACCGGACGAAAAACTGTTTTTT,CASSLAGQPDEKLFF
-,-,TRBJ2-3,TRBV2,TGTGCCAGCACCCGGGCCCTTACGCAGTATTTT,CASTRALTQYF